A single sample gave rise to the 16 T cell receptor beta chains below, sequenced in a study of blood T cell repertoires in COVID-19. Assay: immunoSEQ multiplex PCR; the TCRdb copy retains only in-frame clones and omits some. Of 85,000 to 100,000 clones listed, about four fifths are singletons. The specimen sequenced was peripheral blood. All receptors derive from a woman aged 55-70 years with acute or convalescent COVID-19.

The J gene is TRBJ2-1, the V gene TRBV5-1, with a possible D match to TRBD2 (6 bases). The germline CDR1 and CDR2 sequences are SGHRS and YFSETQ. Trimming removed 1 base from V and 2 bases from J, with 10 bases in between. This CDR3 has 15 residues. The CDR3: CASSLTSNAYNEQFF. The CDR3 DNA follows: TGCGCCAGCAGCTTGACTAGCAATGCCTACAATGAGCAGTTCTTC.

This sequence joins TRBV11-3 and TRBJ2-7, with D possibly TRBD1 on 6 matching bases. The V gene lost 5 bases and the J gene lost 3 bases, with 14 bases spanning the gap. This CDR3 region has 14 residues. CDR1 and CDR2 from the germline V gene are SGHNT and YENEEA. This CDR3 is CASSPPTGLYEQYF. The CDR3 nucleotides are TGTGCCAGCAGCCCACCTACAGGGCTCTACGAGCAGTACTTC.

The J gene is TRBJ2-1, the V gene TRBV7-3; no firm D call. The CDR3 sequence is 15 residues long. Germline CDR1 is SGHTA and CDR2 is FQGTGA. Trimming removed 5 bases at V and 4 bases at J, with 15 bases between. CDR3 region: CASSPLLTPYNEQFF. The CDR3 DNA follows: TGTGCCAGCAGCCCCCTTCTGACACCTTACAATGAGCAGTTCTTC.

V usage is TRBV28 and J usage is TRBJ1-2; D ambiguous. Trimming shortened V by 2 bases and J by 1 base, and 11 bases separated the two germline ends. The CDR3 covers 15 residues. The germline V gene encodes CDR1 MDHEN and CDR2 SYDVKM. The CDR3, as DNA: TGTGCCAGCAGTTTAGGTGGCAGGTTTAACTATGGCTACACCTTC. Amino acids: CASSLGGRFNYGYTF.

This chain links TRBV6-5 with TRBJ1-6, with D unresolved. Germline CDR1 and CDR2: MNHEY and SVGAGI. V was cut by 5 bases and J by 6 bases, with 8 bases left in between. This CDR3 has 13 residues. This CDR3 reads CASSRRGNSPLHF. The CDR3 nucleotides are TGTGCCAGCAGTCGCCGGGGTAATTCACCCCTCCACTTT.

The CDR3 DNA reads TGTGCCAGCAGCACGGTGACAGGTTATAATTCACCCCTCCACTTT. It specifies CASSTVTGYNSPLHF. The chain couples TRBV11-2 to TRBJ1-6; tentatively, D is TRBD1 (6 bases). Looked up from germline, CDR1 is SGHAT and CDR2 is FQNNGV. Trimming shortened V by 5 bases and J by 4 bases, and 12 bases separated the two germline ends. The CDR3 length is 15 residues.

The genes are TRBV7-2 and TRBJ1-1; 8 bases map to TRBD1. The CDR3 is made up of 15 amino acids. From germline, CDR1 is SGHTA and CDR2 FQGNSA. The V and J ends lost 5 bases and 5 bases, in that order; junction bases with no gene match: 10. CDR3 nucleotides: TGTGCCAGCAGCCCAGGGACAGGCTATGCGACTGAAGCTTTCTTT. This sequence encodes CASSPGTGYATEAFF.

The chain couples TRBV5-6 to TRBJ2-1, with D tentatively TRBD1 (6 bases). Germline-derived CDR1 and CDR2 are SGHDT and YYEEEE. This CDR3 spans 14 amino acids. V lost 1 base and J 6 bases, leaving 11 bases between the germline ends. CDR3 DNA: TGTGCCAGCAGCTTGACACAGGGATTCAATGAGCAGTTCTTC. Protein: CASSLTQGFNEQFF.

V gene TRBV11-2 combines with J gene TRBJ2-6; 7 bases match TRBD2. The CDR3 totals 17 residues. The germline CDR1 and CDR2 sequences are SGHAT and FQNNGV. V shed 5 bases and J 0 bases; nucleotides not matched to a gene: 7. The CDR3 nucleotides are TGTGCCAGCAGCACCATCCGCGGGGGCTCTGGGGCCAACGTCCTGACTTTC. This codes for CASSTIRGGSGANVLTF.

The chain combines TRBV11-3 with TRBJ2-5, with TRBD1 identical over 8 bases. The CDR3 is 15 residues long. V dropped 5 bases and J dropped 5; count of bases not matched to a gene: 10. In germline, CDR1 is SGHNT, CDR2 YENEEA. CDR3 coding DNA: TGTGCCAGCAGCCTAGTGACAGGGGTTTCGGAGACCCAGTACTTC. It codes for CASSLVTGVSETQYF.

The chain joins TRBV30 to TRBJ1-6; no reliable D call. The CDR3 extends over 14 amino acids. Germline V gene data show CDR1 as GTSNPN and CDR2 as SVGIG (reference sequence). V lost 3 bases to trimming and J lost 4 bases, with 10 bases between them. This chain's CDR3 is CAWRQEGYNSPLHF. Here the CDR3 DNA reads TGTGCCTGGAGGCAGGAGGGATATAATTCACCCCTCCACTTT.

This clone was counted once. The J gene is TRBJ1-1, the V gene TRBV19; unclear D gene. Between the trimmed V and J ends, which lost 2 bases and 1 base, there was a span of 11 bases. The CDR3 totals 15 residues. Germline CDR1 reads LNHDA; CDR2 reads SQIVND (reference sequence). CDR3 sequence reads: CASSIIGGRNTEAFF. The CDR3 region has the DNA TGTGCCAGTAGTATAATTGGAGGCCGGAACACTGAAGCTTTCTTT.

The J gene is TRBJ1-2, the V gene TRBV7-9; D is perhaps TRBD1 (5 bases). The CDR3 is 13 residues long. Germline CDR1 reads SEHNR; CDR2 reads FQNEAQ (reference sequence). V was shortened by 1 base and J by 6 bases, with 9 bases between the two germline ends. This chain's CDR3 is CASSLGAGNGYTF. In DNA, the CDR3 is TGTGCCAGCAGCTTAGGGGCAGGGAATGGCTACACCTTC.

This rearrangement joins TRBV30 to TRBJ1-4; 12 bases align to TRBD1. Losses at the gene ends were 3 bases for V and 5 bases for J; bases not matched to a gene: 13. CDR3 length equals 18 residues. Germline CDR1 is GTSNPN and CDR2 is SVGIG (reference sequence). Here the CDR3 DNA reads TGTGCCTGGAGGCCTACCCCCGGGACAGGGGGCGGGAATGAAAAACTGTTTTTT. Residues: CAWRPTPGTGGGNEKLFF.

The chain couples TRBV28 to TRBJ1-5, with a tentative D call TRBD1 (6 bases). The germline V and J ends were trimmed by 6 bases and 5 bases, with 17 bases remaining between them. The length of the CDR3 is 15 residues. Germline CDR1 reads MDHEN; CDR2 reads SYDVKM. CDR3 sequence: CASRYDRKPHQPQHF. In nucleotides, the CDR3 is TGTGCCAGCAGATACGACAGGAAACCCCATCAGCCCCAGCATTTT.

CDR3: CASERLGAEQYF. As DNA, the CDR3 is TGTGCCAGCGAGCGACTGGGGGCCGAGCAGTACTTC. This chain connects TRBV2 to TRBJ2-7, with a possible D match to TRBD1 (6 bases). Per germline, CDR1 SNHLY and CDR2 FYNNEI. Trimming left V 8 bases short and J 6 bases short, with 14 bases between. The CDR3 covers 12 residues.